Reported below is one TCR beta chain. The table lists this clonotype with a few counts. The target of this receptor is not known. The input lacks base qualities; no much larger clone sits a single base away. Trimming takes 4 bases from V and 0 bases from J, and the germline ends sit 13 bases apart. CDR1 and CDR2 are read off the germline V gene (reference sequence) as DFQATT and SNEGSKA. The CDR3 holds 14 amino acids from the cysteine to the phenylalanine. Only the CDR3 portion is preserved as DNA: 42 bases, with reading frame beginning at the first base. These data come from a study of human T cells and chemical hapten exposure (dated by TCRdb to 2020 to 2022). In terms of the full investigation: For sensitization, 2% DPC in acetone was applied to an approximately 2 cm by approximately 2 cm area of upper inner arm skin. The patient cohort, mostly female, included alopecia areata with under or over 50% scalp involvement, alopecia totalis and alopecia universalis. Libraries were pooled for sequencing, and variation in per-sample TCR yields was attributed mainly to small differences in library volumes within the pool. Patients additionally received weekly therapeutic DPC doses to the scalp throughout the approximately 25-week study period. Patch testing was performed on the upper back with Finn chambers containing 0.01% DPC, and the patch tests were scored after 6 days according to International Contact Dermatitis Research Group standards. Blood samples were taken from patients before sensitization (week 0) and at 2, 6 and about 24 weeks after DPC sensitization. Peripheral blood TCR repertoire changes were tracked in vivo in alopecia patients during primary and secondary sensitization to the hapten diphenylcyclopropenone (DPC). Under 30 alopecia patients gave blood for TCR sequencing at one to four time points (pre-sensitization, 2, 6 and 24 weeks). What the authors observed across the whole study: The number of TCRs above 1 in 1000 frequency did not change with DPC sensitization; there was no evidence of global repertoire structure alterations. Compared with pre-sensitization or healthy control sets, expanded TCRs formed significantly more large CDR3 similarity clusters, which is consistent with antigen-driven responses. Repeated subsampling changed both the strength of the expansion versus patch-test correlation and the threshold at which the correlation became significant. A positive correlation was found between the number of PT1 expanded TCRs and patch test score, with significance reached at thresholds 8, 16 and 32 but not 4. All patients had alopecia, a presumed autoimmune disease, so their immune response might differ from that of healthy individuals.

Library construction relied on RACE. The sequencer was a NextSeq 500. During library preparation, unique molecular identifiers were attached to individual cDNA molecules so that TCRs could be counted in a quantitative, reproducible way. For every blood RNA sample, sequencing covered both the TCR alpha and TCR beta chains. The study's processing was this. The median number of TCRs per sample was roughly 94,000, ranging from about 20,000 to 690,600. V, J and CDR3 annotation of the TCR reads was performed with the Decombinator software suite. To make PS versus PT1 abundance plots, every sample was subsampled to the same number of TCRs (28,000). Expanded TCRs were defined as absent before sensitization and observed at least eight times at the 2-week time point. Through fastp at Q25 and MiXCR, TCRdb rebuilt clones from the public reads, retaining in-frame beta chains. Each CDR3 protein appears once, grouped with its most common genes and DNA. None of the V and J calls come from the authors' own analysis; TCRdb made them. The sample includes some 91,000 distinct CDR3 sequences, with 9.5% to 15% observed a single time. Approximately 2% of the sample is in the top ten clones.

The time point label, read with the paper, signifies: patch test 1, 2 weeks after DPC sensitization. The sample's treatment or condition label is to be understood as: therapeutic diphenylcyclopropenone sensitization with weekly scalp DPC. At each patch-test visit, blood was drawn before the patch test was applied. To be eligible, patients had to be aged 18 to 70, diagnosed with alopecia and judged suitable for DPC therapy, while pregnant patients were excluded. Total RNA was extracted from unfractionated whole blood collected in Tempus Blood RNA tubes. The rearranged segments are TRBV20-1 and TRBJ2-7; the D region may be TRBD1 or TRBD2, each matching 5 bases equally. Here the sequenced sample was whole blood, taken in connection with sensitization to the hapten diphenylcyclopropenone (DPC). The sequence came from a woman aged 40 to 50 with alopecia areata. Some clones in this sample may be carry-over from other donors' samples. The CDR3: CSAISPGPSYEQYF. The DNA sequence follows: TGCAGTGCTATTTCACCGGGACCCTCCTACGAGCAGTACTTC.